This is a list of T cell receptor beta chains from one sample in a study of T cell repertoires in cytomegalovirus infection. TCRdb analysed the reads with MiXCR anew, one entry per CDR3 protein. The sample lists approximately 70,000 distinct CDR3 sequences; 20% were seen once. These receptors are not linked to any known antigen. The source material was CD8+ T cells from cultured PBMCs, sampled from culture after CMV antigen stimulation. These receptors were taken from a human donor in good health (CMV status not recorded). Some clones in this sample may be carry-over from other donors' samples. The CDR3 runs from the conserved cysteine through the conserved F or W. The D gene is left open where the match is weak. Clone size is not always given. Where it is, it says once, few, many or a class for expanded clones.

TRBJ1-1	-	-	TRBV10-3	CAIRGRSNTEAFF
TRBJ1-4	-	-	TRBV4-2	CASSQSAGQGMVKLFF
TRBJ2-7	once	-	TRBV27	CASSWTALKSSYEQYF
TRBJ2-7	few	-	TRBV7-2	CASSPKPGGAYEQYF
TRBJ1-5	few	TRBD1	TRBV7-8	CASSLVLTGEDQPQHF
TRBJ2-3	few	-	TRBV15	CATSMSAAHTDTQYF
TRBJ2-2	few	-	TRBV6-5	CASSLDFTGTGELFF
TRBJ2-4	few	-	TRBV12-5	CASGLGGDIQYF
TRBJ2-7	-	-	TRBV2	CASSEALQGGSYEQYF
TRBJ1-1	few	-	TRBV9	CASSTQGNTEAFF
TRBJ2-1	-	-	TRBV7-8	CASSFRQGYRREQFF
TRBJ2-1	-	-	TRBV9	CASSVEAGSRDEQFF
TRBJ1-2	few	-	TRBV12-3/TRBV12-4	CASRFYYGYTF
TRBJ2-7	-	TRBD1	TRBV4-3	CASSQSPGTGYEQYF
TRBJ2-1	few	-	TRBV7-9	CASSFTLGGGSEQFF
TRBJ2-5	many	-	TRBV28	CASSLSREGETQYF
TRBJ1-5	few	TRBD1	TRBV6-8	CASILETGTGQPQHF
TRBJ2-3	few	-	TRBV7-2	CASSWIDRVTDTQYF
TRBJ1-1	-	-	TRBV4-1	CASSGLETEAFF
TRBJ2-5	few	-	TRBV7-2	CASLRKETQYF
TRBJ1-4	few	-	TRBV4-1	CASSQDGSVNEKLFF
TRBJ1-1	-	-	TRBV7-9	CASSRGGMLETEAFF
TRBJ2-6	-	-	TRBV6-2/TRBV6-3	CASSHGANVLTF
TRBJ2-5	-	-	TRBV7-9	CASSTQGRVATQYF
TRBJ2-3	-	-	TRBV27	CASSGASDADTQYF
TRBJ1-4	few	-	TRBV2	CASSDSLLEKLFF
TRBJ2-7	few	-	TRBV9	CASSVDSSLASYEQYF
TRBJ1-4	-	-	TRBV7-9	CASSSGGIEGLFF
TRBJ2-7	-	TRBD2	TRBV11-2	CASSTEPGGFHYEQYF
TRBJ1-1	-	-	TRBV6-5	CASSYQIGGTEAFF
TRBJ2-1	-	-	TRBV7-9	CASSLEGWAYNEQFF
TRBJ2-3	-	-	TRBV6-5	CASSGREGITDTQYF
TRBJ1-5	few	-	TRBV7-6	CASSLGIGLGQPQHF
TRBJ1-1	-	TRBD1	TRBV7-2	CASSLGPTGVADTEAFF
TRBJ1-2	-	-	TRBV27	CASSPRGVNYGYTF
TRBJ2-1	many	TRBD2	TRBV7-6	CASSLRTSGGNEQFF
TRBJ2-3	-	-	TRBV12-3/TRBV12-4	CASSFAGGGDTQYF
TRBJ2-5	-	-	TRBV7-2	CASSLEAGPLDETQYF
TRBJ2-7	-	-	TRBV12-3/TRBV12-4	CASSLRRGHSYEQYF
TRBJ1-4	few	TRBD1	TRBV7-9	CASSQDRANEKLFF
TRBJ2-5	-	-	TRBV7-8	CASSLVSGSRETQYF
TRBJ1-2	-	-	TRBV7-9	CASTYVGEPYGYTF
TRBJ2-7	few	-	TRBV4-3	CASSQDKASGLLEQYF
TRBJ2-2	few	TRBD2	TRBV7-6	CASSSTLSGGENTGELFF
TRBJ2-3	-	-	TRBV7-9	CASSLIRDTSTDTQYF
TRBJ2-7	-	-	TRBV12-3/TRBV12-4	CASSLWGPGYEQYF
TRBJ2-1	-	-	TRBV4-1	CASSQVGRGANNEQFF
TRBJ1-2	-	TRBD1	TRBV7-2	CASSATGANYGYTF
TRBJ1-2	-	-	TRBV28	CASRPGQKYGYTF
TRBJ2-7	few	TRBD1	TRBV7-2	CASSASGTGGYEQYF
TRBJ2-5	many	TRBD2	TRBV11-2	CASSPQIAGGETQYF
TRBJ1-4	-	-	TRBV4-1	CASSPLQGWEKLFF
TRBJ1-3	-	-	TRBV11-2	CASSSYYTIYF
TRBJ2-7	-	-	TRBV7-9	CASSFRGNEQYF
TRBJ1-4	few	-	TRBV6-5	CASSYSKPRSSSEKLFF
TRBJ1-2	many	-	TRBV7-2	CASSLRREGFSGYTF
TRBJ1-2	-	TRBD1	TRBV12-3/TRBV12-4	CASIVTGGINYGYTF
TRBJ1-1	few	TRBD1	TRBV7-6	CASSSPGGSGNSEAFF
TRBJ1-1	-	TRBD1	TRBV7-9	CASLGQGKENTEAFF
TRBJ2-7	few	-	TRBV6-2/TRBV6-3	CASSYSSSSYEQYF